The rows below give T cell receptor beta chains drawn from one sample of a study of memory CD4+ T cells and cytomegalovirus serostatus. The protocol was immunoSEQ multiplex PCR, while the TCRdb copy is restricted to in-frame clones and leaves out a portion. Of roughly 45,000 clones in the sample, around four fifths were seen once. The specimen sequenced was memory CD4+ T cells from blood. These receptors came from an adult in good health and CMV-seronegative. Both conserved end residues are part of each CDR3. The D gene is left open where the match is weak. Clone size is not always given. Where it is, it says once, few, many or a class for expanded clones.

>TRBV27|TRBD1|NA|TRBJ1-2
CASSATGGYGYTF
TGTGCCAGCAGTGCGACAGGGGGCTATGGCTACACCTTC
>TRBV5-8|NA|NA|TRBJ1-3
CASSWGRGSGNTIYF
TGTGCCAGCAGCTGGGGACGGGGCTCTGGAAACACCATATATTTT
>TRBV25-1|NA|NA|TRBJ1-2
CASSESRQSYGYTF
TGTGCCAGCAGTGAATCGAGGCAGAGCTATGGCTACACCTTC
>TRBV7-8|NA|NA|TRBJ2-3
CASSPRGRGRGDTQYF
TGTGCCAGCAGCCCCCGGGGGCGGGGGAGAGGAGATACGCAGTATTTT
>TRBV7-9|NA|NA|TRBJ1-1
CASSSYTPGEAFF
TGTGCCAGCAGCTCCTACACACCAGGTGAAGCTTTCTTT
>TRBV7-8|TRBD2|NA|TRBJ2-7
CASSSPPDWRESYEQYF
TGTGCCAGCAGCTCTCCACCGGACTGGCGGGAGTCCTACGAGCAGTACTTC
>TRBV7-9|NA|NA|TRBJ2-1
CASSRQASYNEQFF
TGTGCCAGCAGCCGACAGGCTTCCTACAATGAGCAGTTCTTC
>TRBV5-1|NA|NA|TRBJ1-1
CASSLDLWAEAFF
TGCGCCAGCAGCTTGGATCTGTGGGCGGAAGCTTTCTTT
>TRBV5-6|NA|NA|TRBJ2-2
CASIRRELNTGELFF
TGTGCCAGCATCCGGCGGGAATTGAACACCGGGGAGCTGTTTTTT
>TRBV10-3|NA|NA|TRBJ1-1
CAISALGSGSEAFF
TGTGCCATCAGTGCGCTCGGGAGCGGGTCCGAAGCTTTCTTT
>TRBV5-1|TRBD1|NA|TRBJ2-7
CASSAQGDSSYEQYF
TGCGCCAGCAGCGCCCAGGGGGACAGCTCCTACGAGCAGTACTTC
>TRBV2|NA|NA|TRBJ1-4
CASRRTAANEKLFF
TGTGCCAGCAGGAGGACAGCAGCTAATGAAAAACTGTTTTTT
>TRBV28|TRBD2|once|TRBJ2-7
CASSLASGRGGHF
TGTGCCAGCAGTTTAGCTAGCGGGAGAGGGGGCCACTTC
>TRBV6-5|NA|NA|TRBJ1-1
CASSSHDPSGGAFF
TGTGCCAGCAGTTCCCATGACCCCTCAGGTGGAGCTTTCTTT
>TRBV2|NA|NA|TRBJ1-1
CASSERVKNTEAFF
TGTGCCAGCAGTGAACGGGTAAAAAACACTGAAGCTTTCTTT
>TRBV25-1|TRBD1|few|TRBJ1-1
CASTGTGLGNTEAFF
TGTGCCAGCACCGGGACAGGGTTAGGGAACACTGAAGCTTTCTTT
>TRBV7-9|NA|NA|TRBJ1-3
CASSLVVGQGSGNTIYF
TGTGCCAGCAGCTTAGTAGTAGGGCAAGGCTCTGGAAACACCATATATTTT
>TRBV5-1|NA|NA|TRBJ2-3
CASSLYGATGTDTQYF
TGCGCCAGCAGCTTGTATGGGGCCACCGGCACAGATACGCAGTATTTT
>TRBV6-5|NA|NA|TRBJ1-2
CASRLRGSYGYTF
TGTGCCAGCAGGCTCAGGGGATCCTATGGCTACACCTTC
>TRBV7-8|NA|once|TRBJ2-3
CASSRLGGSTDTQYF
TGTGCCAGCAGCCGTCTGGGCGGGAGCACAGATACGCAGTATTTT